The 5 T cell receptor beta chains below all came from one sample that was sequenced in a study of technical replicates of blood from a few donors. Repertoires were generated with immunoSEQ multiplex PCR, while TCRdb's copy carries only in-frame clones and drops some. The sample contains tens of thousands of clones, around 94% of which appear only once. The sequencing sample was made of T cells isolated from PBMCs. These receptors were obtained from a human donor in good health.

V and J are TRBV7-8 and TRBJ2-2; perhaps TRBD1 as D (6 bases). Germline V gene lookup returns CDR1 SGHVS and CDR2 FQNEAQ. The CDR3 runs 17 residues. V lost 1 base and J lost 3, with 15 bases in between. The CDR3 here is CASSLVRDRIYTGELFF. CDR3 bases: TGTGCCAGCAGCTTAGTTCGAGACAGGATCTACACCGGGGAGCTGTTTTTT. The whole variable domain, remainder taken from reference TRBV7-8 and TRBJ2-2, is GAGVSQSPRYKVAKRGQDVALRCDPISGHVSLFWYQQALGQGPEFLTYFQNEAQLDKSGLPSDRFFAERPEGSVSTLKIQRTQQEDSAVYLCASSLVRDRIYTGELFFGEGSRLTVL.

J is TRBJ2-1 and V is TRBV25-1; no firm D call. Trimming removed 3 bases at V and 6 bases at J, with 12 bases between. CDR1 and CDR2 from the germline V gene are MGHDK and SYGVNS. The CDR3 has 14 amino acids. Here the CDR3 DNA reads TGTGCCAGCAGTGATAGAGGAATTGTCAATGAGCAGTTCTTC. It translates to CASSDRGIVNEQFF.

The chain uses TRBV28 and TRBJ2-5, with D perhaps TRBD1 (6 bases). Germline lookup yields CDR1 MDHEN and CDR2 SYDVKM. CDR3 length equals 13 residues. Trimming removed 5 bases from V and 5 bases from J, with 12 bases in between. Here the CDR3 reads CASSLHRVETQYF. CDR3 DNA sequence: TGTGCCAGCAGTCTACACAGGGTTGAGACCCAGTACTTC.

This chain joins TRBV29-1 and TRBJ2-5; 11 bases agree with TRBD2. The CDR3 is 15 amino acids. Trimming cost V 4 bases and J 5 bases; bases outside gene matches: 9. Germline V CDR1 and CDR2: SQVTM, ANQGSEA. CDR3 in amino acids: CSVVSSGRGKETQYF. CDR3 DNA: TGCAGCGTTGTGAGTAGCGGGAGGGGTAAGGAGACCCAGTACTTC.

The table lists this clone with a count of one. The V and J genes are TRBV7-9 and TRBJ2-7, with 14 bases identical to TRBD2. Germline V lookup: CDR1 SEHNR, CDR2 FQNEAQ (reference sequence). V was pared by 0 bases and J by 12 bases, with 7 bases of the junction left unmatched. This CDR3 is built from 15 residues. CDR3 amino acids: CASSLAGTSGSAAYF. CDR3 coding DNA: TGTGCCAGCAGCTTAGCCGGGACTAGCGGGAGCGCTGCGTACTTC.